One sample yielded the 15 T cell receptor beta chains listed below, sequenced in a study of early T cells in non-severe SARS-CoV-2 infection (dated by TCRdb to the early 2020s). Library preparation was by 5' RACE. The run used a NextSeq 500. Through fastp at Q25 and MiXCR, TCRdb rebuilt clones from the public reads, retaining in-frame beta chains. Each CDR3 protein appears once, grouped with its most common genes and DNA. In all, the sample holds 85,000 to 100,000 distinct CDR3 sequences, and roughly 9.6% of those were seen once. Of the sample, around 4.3% falls within the top ten clones. Source: whole blood, taken at baseline. The receptors were sampled from an adult who was a healthcare worker with PCR-confirmed SARS-CoV-2 infection or an uninfected control (not recorded which).

This clonotype was detected only a few times. V and J are TRBV7-8 and TRBJ1-4; TRBD1 matches 7 bases. V shed 1 base, J shed 10 bases, and the junction held 3 bases outside the gene matches. CDR3 length: 13 residues. CDR1 SGHVS and CDR2 FQNEAQ come from the germline V gene. The CDR3 reads CASSLVAGGKLFF. CDR3 DNA sequence: TGTGCCAGCAGCTTAGTAGCAGGGGGAAAACTGTTTTTT.

J is TRBJ2-3 and V is TRBV10-3; tentative D call: TRBD2 (11 bases). The germline gives CDR1 ENHRY, CDR2 SYGVKD. Trimming took off 6 bases at V and 2 bases at J, with 21 bases between the two ends. The CDR3 is 17 residues long. CDR3 sequence (DNA): TGTGCCATCAGGGGACAGGGGACTAGCGGCTACACAGATACGCAGTATTTT. Its translation is CAIRGQGTSGYTDTQYF.

In its sample, this clonotype was seen many times. This sequence joins TRBV20-1 and TRBJ1-5; TRBD1 is a possible D gene (5 bases). Looked up from germline, CDR1 is DFQATT and CDR2 is SNEGSKA (reference sequence). The CDR3 is 13 amino acids. Deletions cut 0 bases from V and 6 bases from J, with 9 bases between. The DNA for the CDR3 is TGCAGTGCTAGAGATGGGGGTTTTCAGCCCCAGCATTTT. Translating it yields CSARDGGFQPQHF.

This chain joins TRBV28 and TRBJ1-4; D is unresolved. The CDR3 is made up of 13 amino acids. V gave up 6 bases and J gave up 7 bases, with 12 bases separating them. The germline gives CDR1 MDHEN, CDR2 SYDVKM. The CDR3 sequence: CASSRRDPEKLFF. The CDR3 nucleotides are TGTGCCAGCAGCCGCCGAGACCCTGAAAAACTGTTTTTT.

The chain carries TRBV2 and TRBJ1-2; D not resolved. Trimming stripped 4 bases from V and 7 bases from J, with 7 bases between. There are 11 residues in the CDR3. CDR1 and CDR2 (germline): SNHLY, FYNNEI. The CDR3 reads CASSVYGGYTF. Written as DNA, the CDR3 is TGTGCCAGCAGTGTGTACGGTGGCTACACCTTC.

At least ten counts were recorded for this clonotype. This chain links TRBV2 with TRBJ2-3; D remains ambiguous. Germline assignment: CDR1 SNHLY and CDR2 FYNNEI. Trimming left V 6 bases short and J 4 bases short, with 5 bases between. This CDR3 is built from 11 residues. In DNA, the CDR3 is TGTGCCAGCAGGGTAGCAGATACGCAGTATTTT. The encoded protein is CASRVADTQYF. Supplemented by reference TRBV2 and TRBJ2-3, the full variable domain reads EPEVTQTPSHQVTQMGQEVILRCVPISNHLYFYWYRQILGQKVEFLVSFYNNEISEKSEIFDDQFSVERPDGSNFTLKIRSTKLEDSAMYFCASRVADTQYFGPGTRLTVL.

This clonotype showed up just a few times. The chain carries TRBV4-2 and TRBJ1-6; 9 bases are shared with TRBD1. Germline V gives CDR1 LGHNA, CDR2 YNFKEQ. The length of the CDR3 is 15 residues. The junction had 2 bases not matched to a gene; V was cut back by 1 base and J by 7 bases. The CDR3, as DNA: TGTGCCAGCAGCCAAGGACAGGGGGTAAATTCACCCCTCCACTTT. Protein: CASSQGQGVNSPLHF.

The chain recombines TRBV20-1 with TRBJ2-3; 14 bases map to TRBD2. Germline loops: CDR1 DFQATT, CDR2 SNEGSKA (reference sequence). The CDR3 runs to 14 residues. Trimming at V came to 2 bases and at J to 10 bases, leaving 5 bases not matched to a gene. CDR3 protein: CSARPGLAGDAQYF. Here the CDR3 DNA reads TGCAGTGCTAGACCGGGACTAGCGGGGGACGCGCAGTATTTT.

This clonotype turned up a few times. The chain is built from TRBV11-2 and TRBJ2-1; 10 positions match TRBD2. Germline V gives CDR1 SGHAT, CDR2 FQNNGV. V dropped 0 bases and J dropped 9; count of bases not matched to a gene: 8. The CDR3 runs to 16 residues. DNA of the CDR3: TGTGCCAGCAGCTTAGATCTCCTAGCGGGAGTTAGTGAGCAGTTCTTC. Translated, it gives CASSLDLLAGVSEQFF.

This clonotype has a count of ten or more. J is TRBJ2-7 and V is TRBV29-1, with 11 bases identical to TRBD1. The germline V gene encodes CDR1 SQVTM and CDR2 ANQGSEA. V was clipped by 4 bases and J by 0 bases; unmatched bases: 14. The CDR3 loop spans 18 amino acids. CDR3 coding DNA: TGCAGCGTTGGCCTTCGGGACAGGGGGTTCCTTAGCTCCTACGAGCAGTACTTC. Encoded protein: CSVGLRDRGFLSSYEQYF.

The V gene is TRBV7-6, the J gene TRBJ2-7; D possibly matches TRBD1 or TRBD2 (5 bases each). The V gene lost 5 bases and the J gene lost 2 bases, with 13 bases spanning the gap. Germline V gives CDR1 SGHVS, CDR2 FNYEAQ. The CDR3 consists of 14 residues. Written as DNA, the CDR3 is TGTGCCAGCAGCCCTACGGGACGAACCTACGAGCAGTACTTC. Translating gives CASSPTGRTYEQYF. Filled out from reference TRBV7-6 and TRBJ2-7, the complete variable domain reads GAGVSQSPRYKVTKRGQDVALRCDPISGHVSLYWYRQALGQGPEFLTYFNYEAQQDKSGLPNDRFSAERPEGSISTLTIQRTEQRDSAMYRCASSPTGRTYEQYFGPGTRLTVT.

This clonotype was seen only a few times. CDR3 in DNA: TGTGCCAGCAGTCCCCCCCCGGGAAGGTATGGCTACACCTTC. It translates to CASSPPPGRYGYTF. V usage is TRBV28 and J usage is TRBJ1-2; no reliable D call. This CDR3 comprises 14 residues. V lost 5 bases, J lost 5 bases, and 15 bases lay in between. From germline, CDR1 is MDHEN and CDR2 SYDVKM.

The sample holds many counts of this clonotype. CDR3 DNA sequence: TGTGCCAGCAGCTTAGCGGCTCCGGGTCCTTCCTACGAGCAGTACTTC. This translates into CASSLAAPGPSYEQYF. The chain is built from TRBV11-2 and TRBJ2-7; D ambiguous. The V end was cut by 1 base, the J end by 1 base, with 14 bases between. From germline, CDR1 is SGHAT and CDR2 FQNNGV. The CDR3 runs to 16 residues.

Many counts were recorded for this clonotype. The genes are TRBV6-9 and TRBJ1-5, with 10 nucleotides matching TRBD1. The CDR3 consists of 16 residues. V gave up 5 bases and J gave up 6 bases; unmatched junction bases: 10. Germline-derived CDR1 and CDR2 are MNHGY and SVAAGI. In DNA form, the CDR3 reads TGTGCCAGCAGTCAACGCGGGGACAGGGGCTGTCAGCCCCAGCATTTT. Its translation is CASSQRGDRGCQPQHF.

This clonotype was counted only a few times. This rearrangement joins TRBV10-3 to TRBJ2-2; TRBD1 aligns across 7 bases. After removal of 5 bases from V and 6 bases from J, the junction contained 9 bases not matched to a gene. Looked up from germline, CDR1 is ENHRY and CDR2 is SYGVKD. The length of the CDR3 is 15 residues. The DNA for the CDR3 is TGTGCCATCAGTTTCAAAGGGGACAGCCCCGGGGAGCTGTTTTTT. Encoded protein: CAISFKGDSPGELFF.